This T cell receptor (beta chain) was profiled in a study of cytomegalovirus exposure and HLA in healthy donors. Whole-study findings and limits: Associated with cytomegalovirus, according to the listing, were some 180 TCR beta chains. In a later analysis, across HLA loci, associated TCR counts were highest for DRB1, lowest for HLA-C. The authors assumed roughly uniform sequencing depth across donors for presence/absence analyses.

The PCR made use of 60 Vbeta and 13 Jbeta primers. Using immunoSEQ multiplex PCR, the repertoire was profiled, and TCRdb retains in-frame clones only, with some absent. The table has around 50,000 clones, around 85% seen once. As regards this clone: Its antigen is as yet unknown.

Germline assignment: CDR1 SGHDN and CDR2 FVKESK. Trimming removed 3 bases at V and 4 bases at J, with 9 bases between. There are 14 residues in the CDR3. This chain uses TRBV14 with TRBJ2-2; possibly TRBD1 for D (6 bases). What was sequenced was PBMCs. The clonotype comes from a man aged 35 to 55 in good health and CMV-seronegative. In DNA, the CDR3 is TGTGCCAGCAGCCAGCGACAGGTCACCGGGGAGCTGTTTTTT. Protein: CASSQRQVTGELFF.